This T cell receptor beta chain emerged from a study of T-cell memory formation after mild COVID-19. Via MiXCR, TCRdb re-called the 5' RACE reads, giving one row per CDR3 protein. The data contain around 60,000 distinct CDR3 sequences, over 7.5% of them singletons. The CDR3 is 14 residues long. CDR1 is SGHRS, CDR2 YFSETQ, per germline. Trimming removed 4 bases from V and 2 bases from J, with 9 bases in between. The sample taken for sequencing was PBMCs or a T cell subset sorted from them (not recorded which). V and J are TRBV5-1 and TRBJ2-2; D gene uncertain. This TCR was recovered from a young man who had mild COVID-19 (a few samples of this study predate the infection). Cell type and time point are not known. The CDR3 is CASSIRTNTGELFF. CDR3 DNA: TGCGCCAGCAGCATACGGACCAACACCGGGGAGCTGTTTTTT.